Reported below is one T cell receptor (beta chain). Antigen: not known. V was pared by 0 bases and J by 5 bases, with 12 bases between. Germline loops: CDR1 SGDLS, CDR2 YYNGEE. CDR3 length: 14 residues. These data belong to a study of shared clonotypes between healthy human individuals. Points from the study as a whole: Generally, naive subsets (rather than memory subsets) showed larger estimated richness.

Samples underwent the assay at deep level. The authors loaded roughly 200 ng DNA, 25,000 to 30,000 T cell genomes, into sorted-subset replicate PCRs. Some clones are missing from TCRdb's copy, which holds only in-frame ones; the method was immunoSEQ multiplex PCR. The sample records some 2.4 million clones, approximately 93% being singletons. Sequencing was carried out using naive CD4+ T cells from PBMCs. Subset indicated: CD45RA+ positively selected. The TCR comes from a man aged 18 to 35 in good health. Some clones in this sample may be carry-over from other donors' samples. The chain carries TRBV9 and TRBJ2-7; unclear D gene. CDR3 in amino acids: CASSVGLRLDEQYF. The CDR3 DNA follows: TGTGCCAGCAGCGTAGGCCTTCGGCTAGACGAGCAGTACTTC.